Sequencing of this TCR beta chain was carried out in a study of tumor and adjacent non-tumor tissue in lung cancer. Study-level background: Patients were aged roughly 31 to 76, around ten men and roughly 5 women, stage I to III.

This clonotype is deemed large. The antigen is unknown. TCRbeta libraries were built with three rounds of nested PCR, modified from ARM-PCR. MiXCR was run by TCRdb on the multiplex PCR reads, yielding one entry per CDR3 protein. The data contain roughly 82,000 distinct CDR3 sequences, around 76% of them singletons. CDR3 size: 16 residues. Trimming took off 1 base at V and 6 bases at J, with 21 bases between the two ends. Germline loops: CDR1 SQVTM, CDR2 ANQGSEA. Whole-study findings and limits: Normal lung showed higher cumulative top 100 clone frequency than tumor. TCR diversity was significantly greater in tumor than normal lung tissue.

This sample's RNA came from whole unsorted tissue. The normal lung tissue was taken more than 3 cm from the tumor edge. This receptor was identified in a woman between 50 and 59 years old with non-small cell lung cancer. The chain employs TRBV29-1 and TRBJ1-1; D unclear. The source material was distant non-tumor lung tissue. The CDR3: CSVEGTPTALDAEAFF. The CDR3 nucleotides are TGCAGCGTTGAAGGGACCCCGACCGCTTTAGACGCTGAAGCTTTCTTT.